The next 25 T cell receptor beta chains were all read from a single sample in a study of blood T cell repertoires in COVID-19. Method: immunoSEQ multiplex PCR; TCRdb's copy keeps in-frame clones and lacks some. The table lists 30,000 or so clones, approximately 83% of them singletons. Sequenced input: peripheral blood. The receptors originated from a man in his fifties with acute or convalescent COVID-19.

V and J are TRBV7-8 and TRBJ2-1; a possible D gene is TRBD1 (6 bases). Germline loops: CDR1 SGHVS, CDR2 FQNEAQ. This CDR3 region has 12 residues. The ends were cut back, 5 bases at V and 10 bases at J, with 12 bases in the middle. The CDR3 sequence is CASSAAGTEQFF. The CDR3 DNA follows: TGTGCCAGCAGCGCCGCCGGGACAGAGCAGTTCTTC.

The chain uses TRBV19 and TRBJ1-1; 9 bases align to TRBD1. The CDR3 length is 13 residues. Germline V lookup: CDR1 LNHDA, CDR2 SQIVND (reference sequence). V shed 7 bases and J 3 bases; nucleotides not matched to a gene: 3. The CDR3 DNA follows: TGTGCCAGTAAGGGACAGGGAGACACTGAAGCTTTCTTT. It yields the protein CASKGQGDTEAFF.

This chain joins TRBV9 and TRBJ2-1, with TRBD2 matching over 12 bases. Germline V gene data show CDR1 as SGDLS and CDR2 as YYNGEE. The trim removed 3 bases at V and 6 bases at J, leaving 1 base unmatched. The CDR3 is made up of 14 amino acids. CDR3 in amino acids: CASSGTSGINEQFF. The CDR3, as DNA: TGTGCCAGCAGCGGGACTAGCGGGATCAATGAGCAGTTCTTC.

The chain is built from TRBV7-9 and TRBJ1-1; D perhaps matches TRBD1 (5 bases). The CDR3 runs 15 residues. V lost 5 bases, J lost 3 bases, and 16 bases lay in between. Germline-derived CDR1 and CDR2 are SEHNR and FQNEAQ (reference sequence). In DNA form, the CDR3 reads TGTGCCAGCAGCCCCCTGGGCAGGGCTTACACTGAAGCTTTCTTT. Translation gives CASSPLGRAYTEAFF.

This chain joins TRBV27 and TRBJ2-7, with 7 bases lining up with TRBD2. Germline V CDR1 and CDR2: MNHEY, SMNVEV (reference sequence). The CDR3 length is 13 residues. V gave up 4 bases and J gave up 3 bases; unmatched junction bases: 3. DNA of the CDR3: TGTGCCAGCAGTTGGGGGGACTACTACGAGCAGTACTTC. Protein sequence: CASSWGDYYEQYF.

This chain connects TRBV5-6 to TRBJ2-5; D perhaps matches TRBD2 (6 bases). The length of the CDR3 is 16 residues. CDR1 is SGHDT and CDR2 is YYEEEE in the germline V gene. Deletions cut 1 base from V and 2 bases from J, with 15 bases between. CDR3 nucleotides: TGTGCCAGCAGCTTGTACCGCGGGGCAGGTCAAGAGACCCAGTACTTC. The encoded protein is CASSLYRGAGQETQYF.

The chain has TRBV6-2 or TRBV6-3 and TRBJ2-5; no clear D gene. Germline V gives CDR1 MNHEY, CDR2 SVGEGT. CDR3 length: 14 amino acids. V gave up 0 bases and J gave up 2 bases, with 7 bases separating them. For the CDR3, the DNA is TGTGCCAGCAGTTACTCACGGAGACAAGAGACCCAGTACTTC. Translated, it gives CASSYSRRQETQYF.

V usage is TRBV7-9 and J usage is TRBJ1-2; 7 bases line up with TRBD1. Germline V gene sequence: CDR1 SEHNR, CDR2 FQNEAQ (reference sequence). The CDR3 sequence is 14 residues long. V gave up 4 bases and J gave up 10 bases; unmatched junction bases: 12. This CDR3 reads CASSSGTDTNDYTF. The CDR3, as DNA: TGTGCCAGCAGCTCCGGGACAGATACTAACGACTACACCTTC.

The chain couples TRBV4-1 to TRBJ2-7; D not resolved. Deletions cut 0 bases from V and 3 bases from J, with 6 bases between. In germline, CDR1 is MGHRA, CDR2 YSYEKL. The CDR3 has 13 amino acids. CDR3 protein: CASSQDGGYEQYF. The CDR3 nucleotides are TGCGCCAGCAGCCAAGACGGCGGCTACGAGCAGTACTTC.

This clone was counted once. The gene calls are TRBV19 and TRBJ1-2; 7 bases are shared with TRBD1. From germline, CDR1 is LNHDA and CDR2 SQIVND (reference sequence). V trimming: 7 bases; J trimming: 1 base; junction bases outside the gene matches: 6. The CDR3 covers 14 residues. In DNA form, the CDR3 reads TGTGCCAGTATTCCAGACAGGGATAACTATGGCTACACCTTC. Encoded protein: CASIPDRDNYGYTF.

This chain connects TRBV6-5 to TRBJ2-1; TRBD2 matches at 14 bases. The CDR3 sequence is 16 residues long. Germline loops: CDR1 MNHEY, CDR2 SVGAGI. J was trimmed by 9 bases and V by 2 bases; bases with no gene match: 6. The CDR3 nucleotides read TGTGCCAGCAGTTACGACGGGACTAGCGGGAGTCGTGAGCAGTTCTTC. Its protein product is CASSYDGTSGSREQFF.

This chain links TRBV6-5 with TRBJ1-2; 8 bases fit TRBD1. Germline V gene sequence: CDR1 MNHEY, CDR2 SVGAGI. CDR3 length equals 15 residues. Losses at the gene ends were 9 bases for V and 2 bases for J; bases not matched to a gene: 11. CDR3 loop: CASKISQGANYGYTF. The CDR3 DNA sequence: TGTGCCAGTAAGATTTCGCAGGGGGCAAACTATGGCTACACCTTC.

The CDR3 reads CASSASFPGNEQYF. The DNA for the CDR3 is TGTGCCAGTAGTGCCTCGTTCCCCGGGAACGAGCAGTACTTC. The J gene is TRBJ2-7, the V gene TRBV19, with a possible D match to TRBD2 (5 bases). The length of the CDR3 is 14 residues. Between the trimmed V and J ends, which lost 5 bases and 5 bases, there was a span of 16 bases. In germline, CDR1 is LNHDA, CDR2 SQIVND (reference sequence).

The chain combines TRBV9 with TRBJ1-2; TRBD1 agrees at 8 bases. Losses at the gene ends were 0 bases for V and 7 bases for J; bases not matched to a gene: 2. CDR1 and CDR2 (germline): SGDLS, YYNGEE. The CDR3 has 13 amino acids. The CDR3 nucleotides read TGTGCCAGCAGCGTAGGCCAGGGGGCTGGCTACACCTTC. Amino acids: CASSVGQGAGYTF.

This chain links TRBV5-4 with TRBJ1-1, with D tentatively TRBD1 (5 bases). Germline CDR1 SGHNT, CDR2 YYREEE (reference sequence). The CDR3 has 15 amino acids. Trimming took off 1 base at V and 8 bases at J, with 18 bases between the two ends. CDR3 residues: CASSLWGDGAWEAFF. CDR3 sequence (DNA): TGTGCCAGCAGCTTGTGGGGGGACGGAGCATGGGAAGCTTTCTTT.

The chain joins TRBV9 to TRBJ1-6, with 9 bases aligning to TRBD1. Germline V lookup: CDR1 SGDLS, CDR2 YYNGEE. The CDR3 loop spans 15 amino acids. V shed 1 base, J shed 9 bases, and the junction held 5 bases outside the gene matches. In nucleotides, the CDR3 is TGTGCCAGCAGCGTAACCACAGGGGGCTCTTCACCCCTCCACTTT. Amino acid sequence: CASSVTTGGSSPLHF.

This chain connects TRBV24-1 to TRBJ2-2, with D perhaps matching TRBD1 (5 bases). The CDR3 runs 15 residues. CDR1 is KGHDR, CDR2 SFDVKD, per germline. V was clipped by 9 bases and J by 1 base, with 14 bases between them. CDR3 residues: CATGAGNQNTGELFF. In DNA form, the CDR3 reads TGTGCCACCGGAGCAGGGAATCAGAACACCGGGGAGCTGTTTTTT.

The chain couples TRBV19 to TRBJ2-1, with a tentative D call TRBD2 (7 bases). The CDR3 loop spans 16 amino acids. Germline V gene lookup returns CDR1 LNHDA and CDR2 SQIVND (reference sequence). The ends were cut back, 8 bases at V and 0 bases at J, with 17 bases in the middle. CDR3 region: CASALGRGLSYNEQFF. The DNA for the CDR3 is TGTGCCAGTGCCCTAGGGCGGGGGCTCTCCTACAATGAGCAGTTCTTC.

This chain uses TRBV15 with TRBJ1-2; no reliable D call. CDR3 length: 16 amino acids. Trimming cost V 0 bases and J 1 base, with 12 bases left between them. Germline V lookup: CDR1 LNHNV, CDR2 YYDKDF (reference sequence). The CDR3 nucleotides read TGTGCCACCAGCAGAGATCGAGGGAAGGGTAACTATGGCTACACCTTC. Amino acids: CATSRDRGKGNYGYTF.

In DNA, the CDR3 is TGTGCCAGTAGTCCTGGACAGGGTGGAGATACGCAGTATTTT. Amino acid sequence: CASSPGQGGDTQYF. This chain joins TRBV19 and TRBJ2-3; 8 bases agree with TRBD1. The CDR3 is 14 amino acids. V lost 5 bases to trimming and J lost 5 bases; unmatched junction nucleotides: 6. Germline-derived CDR1 and CDR2 are LNHDA and SQIVND (reference sequence).

A remark on this clone: The junction differs from germline at one of its ends, possibly a read error. The V and J genes are TRBV3-1 (or the pseudogene TRBV3-2) and TRBJ2-7; 8 nucleotides line up with TRBD2. The CDR3 has 15 amino acids. Germline lookup yields CDR1 LGHDT and CDR2 YNNKEL (reference sequence). The CDR3 sequence is CASSQDRTSSDEQYF. In DNA, the CDR3 is TGTGCCAGCAGCCAAGATAGGACTAGCTCCGACGAGCAGTACTTC.

The chain carries TRBV6-5 and TRBJ2-5, with 7 bases that match TRBD1. J was trimmed by 2 bases and V by 6 bases; bases with no gene match: 9. Germline CDR1 MNHEY, CDR2 SVGAGI. This CDR3 spans 15 amino acids. The CDR3 loop reads CASSLPGQPQETQYF. CDR3 in DNA: TGTGCCAGCAGCCTACCGGGACAGCCTCAAGAGACCCAGTACTTC.

The rearrangement joins TRBV5-1 to TRBJ2-7, with a weak D call TRBD2 (5 bases). Germline CDR1 reads SGHRS; CDR2 reads YFSETQ. The CDR3 runs to 14 residues. V was pared by 0 bases and J by 0 bases, with 7 bases between. As DNA, the CDR3 is TGCGCCAGCAGCTTGGCGGGGAGCTCCTACGAGCAGTACTTC. The encoded protein is CASSLAGSSYEQYF.

The chain combines TRBV6-6 with TRBJ1-5; maybe TRBD1 (6 bases). The germline V and J ends were trimmed by 5 bases and 6 bases, with 17 bases remaining between them. This CDR3 is built from 15 residues. CDR1 MNHNY and CDR2 SVGAGI come from the germline V gene (reference sequence). The CDR3 loop reads CASSPDSGARQPQHF. The CDR3 DNA reads as TGTGCCAGCAGTCCGGACAGTGGGGCGCGTCAGCCCCAGCATTTT.

The chain couples TRBV7-3 to TRBJ2-1, with D maybe TRBD2 (7 bases). The CDR3 covers 16 residues. Trimming removed 2 bases at V and 9 bases at J, with 20 bases between. CDR1 SGHTA and CDR2 FQGTGA come from the germline V gene. CDR3 residues: CASSLAGGGLSAEQFF. The CDR3 region has the DNA TGTGCCAGCAGCTTAGCTGGCGGGGGCCTCTCGGCTGAGCAGTTCTTC.